One and the same sample provided the 29 T cell receptor beta chains below, sequenced in a study of T-cell memory formation after mild COVID-19 (dated by TCRdb to about 2021). Libraries were constructed by 5' RACE. Sequencing was performed on an Illumina NovaSeq 6000. Using fastp trimming at Q25 and MiXCR clonotype assembly, TCRdb reanalyzed the public sequencing data and kept in-frame beta chains. Each record represents a unique CDR3 protein, reported with the most common genes and DNA among its rows. The sample profile shows approximately 560,000 distinct CDR3 sequences; around 15% of them were found once. The top ten clonotypes cover about 8.1% of the sample. The sample comprised PBMCs or a T cell subset sorted from them (not recorded which). These receptors were obtained from an adult woman who had mild COVID-19 (a few samples of this study predate the infection). The sample titles of this study are shuffled in the database, so cell type and time point are left out; the donor was told from shared clones.

This clonotype was seen a few times. The chain uses TRBV12-3 or TRBV12-4 and TRBJ2-7; the D gene could be TRBD1 or TRBD2 (5 bases each). The CDR3 runs 14 residues. The V and J ends lost 3 bases and 1 base respectively, with 10 bases between them. This CDR3 is CASSFWGWSYEQYF. The CDR3 DNA is TGTGCCAGCAGTTTCTGGGGGTGGTCCTACGAGCAGTACTTC.

The chain is built from TRBV15 and TRBJ2-2; D uncertain. Per germline, CDR1 LNHNV and CDR2 YYDKDF (reference sequence). V was pared by 8 bases and J by 0 bases, with 13 bases between. The CDR3 runs 15 residues. In DNA, the CDR3 is TGTGCCACCGCAGGCAGAGGTCCGAACACCGGGGAGCTGTTTTTT. Amino acids: CATAGRGPNTGELFF.

This clonotype was detected a few times. The chain links TRBV5-1 to TRBJ1-4, with TRBD1 identical over 9 bases. There are 15 residues in the CDR3. CDR1 and CDR2 from the germline V gene are SGHRS and YFSETQ. J gave up 8 bases and V 5 bases, and 10 bases lay outside the gene matches. CDR3 residues: CASRATGGAEEKLFF. The CDR3 nucleotides read TGCGCCAGCAGAGCCACAGGGGGCGCGGAAGAAAAACTGTTTTTT.

The V gene is TRBV5-6, the J gene TRBJ2-7; D may be TRBD1 (6 bases). This CDR3 has 16 amino acids. The germline V gene encodes CDR1 SGHDT and CDR2 YYEEEE. V was shortened by 0 bases and J by 3 bases, with 16 bases between the two germline ends. CDR3 sequence reads: CASSLAGTRRNYEQYF. The CDR3 nucleotides are TGTGCCAGCAGCTTGGCGGGGACAAGGCGGAACTACGAGCAGTACTTC.

This clonotype was counted only a few times. V usage is TRBV12-3 or TRBV12-4 and J usage is TRBJ2-5, with D perhaps TRBD2 (6 bases). V dropped 7 bases and J dropped 7 bases, with 16 bases sitting between them. This CDR3 comprises 13 residues. Here the CDR3 reads CASTPGGAATQYF. The CDR3 coding sequence is TGTGCCAGCACCCCCGGAGGGGCAGCGACCCAGTACTTC.

This clonotype appeared a few times. The V gene is TRBV23-1, the J gene TRBJ2-2; 8 positions match TRBD2. TRBV23-1 qualifies as an ORF whose function is uncertain. V lost 2 bases and J lost 7; bases outside the gene matches: 6. CDR3 length: 15 amino acids. CDR3 bases: TGCGCCAGCAGTCAACAGCGGGGGCGAGGCGGGGAGCTGTTTTTT. Translation gives CASSQQRGRGGELFF.

This clonotype has a single count. The chain is built from TRBV6-1 and TRBJ2-7, with D maybe TRBD2 (5 bases). CDR1 is MNHNS, CDR2 SASEGT, per germline. Trimming cost V 6 bases and J 0 bases, with 18 bases left between them. The CDR3 is 16 amino acids. The CDR3, as DNA: TGTGCCAGCAGAGCAGCGAGAGGCCGGGACTCCTACGAGCAGTACTTC. Translated: CASRAARGRDSYEQYF.

This clonotype was recorded a few times. J is TRBJ2-1 and V is TRBV6-6, with D tentatively TRBD1 or TRBD2 (5 bases each). Trimming shortened V by 6 bases and J by 4 bases, and 16 bases separated the two germline ends. From germline, CDR1 is MNHNY and CDR2 SVGAGI (reference sequence). This CDR3 is 15 amino acids long. The DNA of the CDR3 is TGTGCCAGCAGGTGGGACCAATCAATATACAATGAGCAGTTCTTC. Protein sequence: CASRWDQSIYNEQFF.

The chain couples TRBV23-1 to TRBJ1-5; unclear D gene. TRBV23-1 is an ORF; its function is uncertain. The CDR3 loop spans 18 amino acids. The germline V and J ends were trimmed by 1 base and 0 bases, with 16 bases remaining between them. CDR3 sequence reads: CASSQWWCTGDSNQPQHF. Written as DNA, the CDR3 is TGCGCCAGCAGTCAATGGTGGTGTACGGGAGATAGCAATCAGCCCCAGCATTTT.

The DNA for the CDR3 is TGCAGTAGGAATTTGCAACAGATCAATACGCAGTATTTT. This translates into CSRNLQQINTQYF. The chain has TRBV20-1 and TRBJ2-3; unclear D gene. The CDR3 contains 13 residues. CDR1 and CDR2 from the germline V gene are DFQATT and SNEGSKA (reference sequence). Trimming left V 8 bases short and J 7 bases short, with 19 bases between.

The chain's CDR3 is CASSFQGLGNQPQHF. The CDR3 nucleotides read TGTGCCAGCAGTTTTCAGGGTTTGGGCAATCAGCCCCAGCATTTT. The chain links TRBV12-3 or TRBV12-4 to TRBJ1-5, with a possible D match to TRBD1 (5 bases). Trimming removed 3 bases at V and 2 bases at J, with 11 bases between. CDR3 size: 15 residues.

The CDR3 region has the DNA TGCGCCAGCAGCCAAGTGGGACAGGCTGAAGCTTTCTTT. It translates to CASSQVGQAEAFF. The chain employs TRBV4-1 and TRBJ1-1; 8 bases agree with TRBD1. Germline assignment: CDR1 MGHRA and CDR2 YSYEKL. V shed 1 base and J 6 bases; nucleotides not matched to a gene: 1. This CDR3 region has 13 residues.

The chain combines TRBV5-1 with TRBJ2-1; tentative D call: TRBD1 (5 bases). The CDR3 totals 16 residues. Trimming took 0 bases from V and 0 from J, leaving 10 bases between them. Germline V gene lookup returns CDR1 SGHRS and CDR2 YFSETQ. The CDR3 region has the DNA TGCGCCAGCAGCTTGGGGTGGACAAGCTCCTACAATGAGCAGTTCTTC. Protein: CASSLGWTSSYNEQFF. The full variable domain, with the rest looked up from reference TRBV5-1 and TRBJ2-1, is KAGVTQTPRYLIKTRGQQVTLSCSPISGHRSVSWYQQTPGQGLQFLFEYFSETQRNKGNFPGRFSGRQFSNSRSEMNVSTLELGDSALYLCASSLGWTSSYNEQFFGPGTRLTVL.

This clonotype was found a few times. V usage is TRBV7-6 and J usage is TRBJ2-7, with TRBD1 identical over 7 bases. Germline trimming cut 5 bases from V and 5 bases from J; bases unmatched to any gene: 9. The CDR3 is 14 amino acids. CDR1 SGHVS and CDR2 FNYEAQ come from the germline V gene. The CDR3 DNA sequence: TGTGCCAGCAGCCCCTCCACAGGGGTCAACGAGCAGTACTTC. Translation: CASSPSTGVNEQYF.

The CDR3 is CASNGTAFNEQFF. CDR3 coding DNA: TGTGCCAGCAACGGGACAGCCTTTAATGAGCAGTTCTTC. The chain links TRBV21-1 to TRBJ2-1; TRBD1, as called in the table, went unchecked against the DNA. TRBV21-1 is listed as a pseudogene. The CDR3 extends over 13 amino acids.

This clonotype appeared a few times. The rearrangement uses TRBV6-4 and TRBJ2-2; a weak D match, TRBD2 (6 bases). The V end was cut by 0 bases, the J end by 1 base, with 6 bases between. The CDR3 totals 15 residues. The germline V gene has CDR1 MRHNA and CDR2 SNTAGT. Here the CDR3 reads CASSDSGGNTGELFF. CDR3 DNA sequence: TGTGCCAGCAGTGACTCGGGGGGGAACACCGGGGAGCTGTTTTTT.

This clonotype was found a few times. This sequence joins TRBV7-9 and TRBJ1-2; D is uncertain. The CDR3 has 15 amino acids. CDR1 is SEHNR and CDR2 is FQNEAQ in the germline V gene (reference sequence). The V end lost 2 bases, the J end lost 4 bases, and 14 bases lay between the germline ends. For the CDR3, the DNA is TGTGCCAGCAGCTTATTGCGCCAGGAGACCTATGGCTACACCTTC. The encoded protein is CASSLLRQETYGYTF.

In this sample, this clonotype turned up a few times. This chain joins TRBV19 and TRBJ1-1; D gene uncertain. V was clipped by 3 bases and J by 7 bases, with 6 bases between them. The germline gives CDR1 LNHDA, CDR2 SQIVND (reference sequence). The CDR3 runs to 11 residues. The CDR3 sequence: CASSIPSEAFF. The CDR3 DNA reads as TGTGCCAGTAGTATTCCGAGTGAAGCTTTCTTT.

The CDR3 loop is CSVPVGPSTDTQYF. The CDR3 DNA follows: TGCAGCGTCCCAGTTGGCCCTAGCACAGATACGCAGTATTTT. J is TRBJ2-3 and V is TRBV29-1, with unresolved D. CDR1 SQVTM and CDR2 ANQGSEA come from the germline V gene. Trimming shortened V by 6 bases and J by 0 bases, and 13 bases separated the two germline ends. The CDR3 runs 14 residues.

The rearrangement joins TRBV27 to TRBJ2-5; 8 bases align to TRBD2. CDR1 and CDR2 (germline): MNHEY, SMNVEV (reference sequence). Trimming took 5 bases from V and 6 from J; bases not matched to a gene: 8. The CDR3 contains 14 residues. The CDR3, as DNA: TGTGCCAGCAGTGCCTCCGGGACTAGGCAGACCCAGTACTTC. It yields the protein CASSASGTRQTQYF.

This clonotype has a handful of counts. The chain carries TRBV5-1 and TRBJ2-2, with D hard to call. Looked up from germline, CDR1 is SGHRS and CDR2 is YFSETQ. CDR3 size: 13 residues. The V end was cut by 4 bases, the J end by 5 bases, with 9 bases between. The CDR3: CASSQRYTGELFF. CDR3 DNA sequence: TGCGCCAGCAGCCAAAGATATACCGGGGAGCTGTTTTTT.

The genes are TRBV10-3 and TRBJ2-1; 8 positions agree with TRBD1. This CDR3 has 15 residues. V lost 10 bases, J lost 8 bases, and 16 bases stayed unmatched. From germline, CDR1 is ENHRY and CDR2 SYGVKD. The CDR3 here is CATQKGTGYEHEQFF. The DNA of the CDR3 is TGTGCCACCCAAAAGGGGACAGGCTACGAGCATGAGCAGTTCTTC.

J is TRBJ2-7 and V is TRBV6-5; 11 bases fit TRBD2. The CDR3 is made up of 15 amino acids. Germline V gives CDR1 MNHEY, CDR2 SVGAGI. Trimming at V came to 5 bases and at J to 0 bases, leaving 3 bases not matched to a gene. CDR3 residues: CASSQTSGASYEQYF. For the CDR3, the DNA is TGTGCCAGCAGTCAGACTAGCGGGGCCTCCTACGAGCAGTACTTC.

V usage is TRBV4-3 and J usage is TRBJ2-1; 7 bases are shared with TRBD2. Germline CDR1 is LGHNA and CDR2 is YSLEER. The CDR3 sequence is 16 residues long. The junction had 9 bases not matched to a gene; V was cut back by 0 bases and J by 7 bases. The CDR3 DNA follows: TGCGCCAGCAGCCAAGATCCAGCGGGAACCTTAAATGAGCAGTTCTTC. Its translation is CASSQDPAGTLNEQFF.

This clonotype was seen a handful of times. This chain connects TRBV7-2 to TRBJ2-2; 12 nucleotides align to TRBD2. J lost 6 bases, V lost 6 bases, and 5 bases had no gene match. Germline V CDR1 and CDR2: SGHTA, FQGNSA. This CDR3 spans 15 amino acids. The chain's CDR3 is CASSSGTSGPGELFF. Written as DNA, the CDR3 is TGTGCCAGCAGTTCCGGGACTAGCGGGCCCGGGGAGCTGTTTTTT.

A few counts support this clonotype. This rearrangement joins TRBV7-9 to TRBJ1-2; D unresolved. Trimming took 3 bases from V and 8 from J, leaving 13 bases between them. Germline V lookup: CDR1 SEHNR, CDR2 FQNEAQ (reference sequence). The CDR3 runs to 13 residues. The CDR3 is CASSLGYGEGYTF. The CDR3 DNA reads as TGTGCCAGCAGCTTGGGATATGGTGAGGGCTACACCTTC.

This chain uses TRBV4-1 with TRBJ1-1, with no clear D. Per germline, CDR1 MGHRA and CDR2 YSYEKL. CDR3 length: 14 residues. Trimming removed 5 bases at V and 8 bases at J, with 18 bases between. CDR3 residues: CASSSQPREIEAFF. CDR3 sequence (DNA): TGCGCCAGCAGCTCACAGCCGAGAGAAATCGAAGCTTTCTTT.

This clonotype was observed a few times. V gene TRBV12-3 or TRBV12-4 combines with J gene TRBJ2-7; weak D call: TRBD1 (6 bases). V was pared by 6 bases and J by 2 bases, with 14 bases between. CDR3 length equals 14 residues. CDR3 sequence reads: CASRGPGAPYEQYF. The DNA of the CDR3 is TGTGCCAGCAGGGGGCCAGGGGCCCCCTACGAGCAGTACTTC.

This clonotype was seen a handful of times. This rearrangement joins TRBV5-1 to TRBJ1-1; unclear D gene. The V end was cut by 1 base, the J end by 0 bases, with 10 bases between. Germline CDR1 and CDR2: SGHRS and YFSETQ. The length of the CDR3 is 15 residues. Here the CDR3 DNA reads TGCGCCAGCAGCTTGAGGGTCAGTCTGAACACTGAAGCTTTCTTT. It is translated as CASSLRVSLNTEAFF.